The rows below give T cell receptor beta chains drawn from one sample of a study of blood T cell repertoires in COVID-19. Clones were sequenced by immunoSEQ multiplex PCR, and TCRdb holds only the in-frame ones, with some missing. The sample consists of 100,000 to 150,000 clones, approximately 74% of them appearing once. Specimen: peripheral blood. Receptors were obtained from a man aged 60 to 69 with acute or convalescent COVID-19. The conserved cysteine and the conserved F or W are not part of the CDR3 here.

CDR3: ASTFGDTPAQAF; V: TRBV7-3
CDR3: VSSFSGTSGMGEQF; V: TRBV5-6
CDR3: SVVTGGPVAF; V: TRBV29-1
CDR3: ASSLSGQGPYNEQF; V: TRBV7-6
CDR3: ASSQLGQGTEAF; V: TRBV7-3
CDR3: ASSYYGEASNQPQH; V: TRBV6-9
CDR3: ASSLAGSGTEAF; V: TRBV5-6
CDR3: ATNGQDSYEQY; V: TRBV24-1
CDR3: ASSLGTSGHNEQF; V: TRBV7-9
CDR3: ASSVGGRSADTQY; V: TRBV2
CDR3: ATAGTGSLEQY; V: TRBV2
CDR3: ATSEGTRADTQY; V: TRBV24-1
CDR3: ASRLASNEQF; V: TRBV3-1/TRBV3-2
CDR3: ASQSGEKISSQH; V: TRBV12-5
CDR3: ASSLRQGTNEKLF; V: TRBV7-6
CDR3: ASSVQGSYNEQF; V: TRBV19
CDR3: ASSYTSNTEAF; V: TRBV5-6
CDR3: ASSAQGLAVTDTQY; V: TRBV6-4
CDR3: ASSLPQEEQF; V: TRBV27
CDR3: ATNEGVGAAKNIQY; V: TRBV15
CDR3: ASSHHGNQPQH; V: TRBV3-1/TRBV3-2
CDR3: AWSQGLAGVNNEQF; V: TRBV30
CDR3: ASSIGVGTVAPLH; V: TRBV19
CDR3: ASSLGSTSGTRRELF; V: TRBV7-2
CDR3: ASSAPTGGYEKLF; V: TRBV25-1
CDR3: ASSLLTGKYEQY; V: TRBV5-1
CDR3: ASTRAGFDEQY; V: TRBV6-5
CDR3: ASSGGSSYNEQF; V: TRBV5-4
CDR3: ASSPILGTGEQF; V: TRBV4-2
CDR3: ATSDFFRGGGELF; V: TRBV24-1
CDR3: ASSRLTADNYGYT; V: TRBV19